What follows describes a single T cell receptor (beta chain). Its antigen is undetermined. These data come from a study of cytomegalovirus exposure and HLA in healthy donors. Study-level points and caveats: Association with HLA alleles at 0.05 false discovery rate was found for 17,000 or so TCR beta sequences in a later analysis. A later analysis found TCR association rates differed by HLA locus, highest for DRB1 and lowest for HLA-C.

Researchers ran the PCR with 60 Vbeta and 13 Jbeta primers. Measured with immunoSEQ multiplex PCR; TCRdb has only the in-frame clones, and not every one. The sample has 95,000 to 100,000 clones; roughly three quarters are singletons. The sample comprised PBMCs. This clonotype originated in a female donor in good health and CMV-seronegative.

CDR3 bases: TGTGCCAGCAGCCCCTCTAGCGGGGGGGGAAATACGCAGTATTTT. Translated: CASSPSSGGGNTQYF. The chain combines TRBV4-2 with TRBJ2-3, with TRBD2 matching over 12 bases. Germline CDR1 reads LGHNA; CDR2 reads YNFKEQ. The J segment lost 7 bases and the V segment lost 4 bases, leaving 6 bases of the junction unmatched. The CDR3 is made up of 15 amino acids.